The following is a T cell receptor beta chain sequence with its context. What it binds is unknown. These data are taken from a study of cytomegalovirus exposure and HLA in healthy donors. Study observations and caveats: Later analysis indicated greater clonal expansion among HLA-associated TCR beta chains than among equally common other chains. Reports credit the classifier with highly specific, highly sensitive diagnosis of cytomegalovirus status. No immune exposure information besides CMV serostatus was available.

Germline CDR1 is GTSNPN and CDR2 is SVGIG (reference sequence). V lost 0 bases to trimming and J lost 4 bases; unmatched junction nucleotides: 11. The CDR3 has 18 residues. Researchers ran the PCR with 60 Vbeta and 13 Jbeta primers. Sequenced by immunoSEQ multiplex PCR; TCRdb stores in-frame clones only, minus some. The sample lists more than 85,000 clones; around four fifths were seen once. V gene TRBV30 combines with J gene TRBJ2-3, with 12 bases identical to TRBD2. The sample comprised PBMCs. This receptor was identified in a young man in good health and CMV-seropositive. In nucleotides, the CDR3 is TGTGCCTGGAGTGTACTATCTAGCGGGGGGGGTCCCCCAGATACGCAGTATTTT. Its protein product is CAWSVLSSGGGPPDTQYF.